This TCR beta chain is drawn from a study of response to subunit inactivated influenza vaccine (dated by TCRdb to 2016 to 2018). With regard to the full study: Deep quantitative profiling of the T cell receptor repertoire was used in the study to follow responses to a trivalent subunit inactivated influenza vaccine.

Here is what the overall study found, with its caveats: The authors suggested that each seasonal influenza vaccination may recruit only a limited number of new T cells.

Library preparation was by RT-PCR. Sequencing instrument: Illumina HiSeq 2500. TCRdb applied fastp at Q25 and MiXCR to the public reads, then kept only in-frame beta chains. Each entry is one CDR3 protein sequence, shown with its most common DNA and genes. The sample table contains about 540,000 distinct CDR3 sequences; only one count was recorded for approximately 22% of them. The top ten clones comprise 2.8% of the sample. Worth noting for this clonotype: The antigen it binds to is not known. Per-nucleotide qualities are absent, and no much larger clonotype sits a single base away.

The germline V gene gives CDR1 as ENHRY and CDR2 as SYGVKD. The CDR3 numbers 13 residues from cysteine through phenylalanine. Only CDR3 DNA remains: 39 bases, in frame from the first base. V ends up 10 bases short and J 4 bases short, with an unmatched junction base count of 9. These sequences were also reported in another study, on T cells expressing NK-cell markers. Looking at the second paper: TCR beta cDNA libraries were made by 5'RACE template switching that added a universal primer site and unique molecular identifiers. Eight donors provided sorted CD3+CD56+NKG2C+, CD3+CD56+NKG2C- and CD3+CD56-NKG2C+ T-cell subsets, whose TCR beta-chain repertoires were profiled. Of the eight sequenced donors, seven were found to be HCMV-seropositive and one was found to be HCMV-seronegative. To restrict sorting to alphabetaTCR-expressing T cells, an anti-gammadeltaTCR antibody was added in several experiments. In several donors, the dominant CD3+CD56+NKG2C+ clonotypes were found to rank among the top 10 CD8+ clonotypes and to make up 1.0-7.0% of CD8+ T cells. Those dominant clonotypes were again the most abundant among CD3+CD56-NKG2C+ cells in a few donors, at roughly 28.3-60.1%. It remained unclear whether the expanded NKG2C-expressing T cell clones were specific for HCMV antigens. All eight donors whose samples were sequenced were randomly selected healthy volunteers, three of them men and five women. HCMV-specific IgG was detected in serum with a commercial ELISA kit to determine HCMV serostatus. Peripheral blood mononuclear cells were isolated from blood by Ficoll density gradient centrifugation. Using Miltenyi isolation kits, CD4+ and CD8+ T cells were isolated from PBMC through magnetic immunoseparation. Priming for cDNA synthesis came from the TCR beta constant segment, and two successive PCR amplification steps followed. Sequencing of the libraries produced 2 x 150 bp reads on Illumina HiSeq 2000/2500, MiSeq or NextSeq. Reads were demultiplexed and grouped by UMI with MIGEC, and clonotypes were assembled and quantified with MiTCR. To exclude erroneous sequences, only TCR cDNA sequences supported by at least two reads were retained. The tcR package was used for downstream repertoire analysis, and clonotypes were matched across fractions by CDR3 nucleotide sequence plus V segment. VDJmatch was used to annotate antigen specificity against VDJdb, with one amino acid substitution allowed in CDR3.

The TCR sequence derives from a man between 45 and 60 years old who received an inactivated influenza vaccine. Donor details come from another sample of the same person, matched by shared clones. The rearranged segments are TRBV10-3 and TRBJ1-1, and 7 junctional nucleotides match TRBD1. The starting material was CD4+ T cells sorted from PBMCs, obtained 12 days after vaccination. The DNA is TGTGCCACCCTGACAGGGCAAAGCACTGAAGCTTTCTTT. This is translated as CATLTGQSTEAFF.